This T cell receptor beta chain was retrieved from a study of T-cell memory formation after mild COVID-19. Study-level results: Whereas later expanders leaned CD4+, clones contracting day 15 to 85 showed a balanced CD4/CD8 makeup. For contracting clones, CD4+ ones sat mainly in CM and EM, CD8+ in EMRA.

A remark on this clonotype: What it binds is not known.

CDR1 is MGHRA and CDR2 is YSYEKL in the germline V gene. V was pared by 0 bases and J by 4 bases, with 11 bases of the junction left unmatched. This CDR3 comprises 19 residues. A 5'RACE reaction primed in the constant segment made cDNA libraries of TCR alpha and TCR beta, and these carried sample barcodes and UMIs. TCRdb used MiXCR to reprocess the 5' RACE reads, holding one entry per CDR3 protein. The table shows some 130,000 distinct CDR3 sequences, with more than 15% occurring only once. V and J are TRBV4-1 and TRBJ2-3, with 12 bases fitting TRBD2. This clonotype originated in a man aged 18 to 35 who had mild COVID-19 (a few samples of this study predate the infection). Cell type and time point are not known. Specimen: PBMCs or a T cell subset sorted from them (not recorded which). The CDR3 bases are TGCGCCAGCAGCCAAGATCGAGCTAGCGGGGGGGCTGGGGCAGATACGCAGTATTTT. Its translation is CASSQDRASGGAGADTQYF.